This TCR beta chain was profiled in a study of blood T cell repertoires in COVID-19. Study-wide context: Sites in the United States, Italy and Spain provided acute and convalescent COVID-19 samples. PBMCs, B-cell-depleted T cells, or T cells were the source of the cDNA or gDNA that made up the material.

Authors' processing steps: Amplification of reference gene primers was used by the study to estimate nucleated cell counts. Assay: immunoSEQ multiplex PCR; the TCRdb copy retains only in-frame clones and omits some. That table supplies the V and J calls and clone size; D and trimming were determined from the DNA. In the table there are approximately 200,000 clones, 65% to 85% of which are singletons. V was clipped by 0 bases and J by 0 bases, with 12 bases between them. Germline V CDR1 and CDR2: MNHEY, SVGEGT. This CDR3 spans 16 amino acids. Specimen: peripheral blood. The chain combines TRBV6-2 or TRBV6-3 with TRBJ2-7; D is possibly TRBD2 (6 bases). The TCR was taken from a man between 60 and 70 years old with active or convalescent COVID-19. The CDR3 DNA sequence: TGTGCCAGCAGTTACTCGTACGGGAGAGACTCCTACGAGCAGTACTTC. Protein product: CASSYSYGRDSYEQYF.